The T cell receptor beta chain under discussion was sequenced for a study of technical replicates of blood from a handful of donors. The data were produced by immunoSEQ multiplex PCR, yet TCRdb's version contains in-frame clones alone and is incomplete. This table has 80,000 to 90,000 clones, around 94% appearing once. In germline, CDR1 is MDHEN, CDR2 SYDVKM. The CDR3 runs to 17 residues. The ends were cut back, 5 bases at V and 0 bases at J, with 20 bases in the middle. The receptor comes from a human donor in good health. Material for sequencing was T cells isolated from PBMCs. The chain combines TRBV28 with TRBJ2-7; TRBD2 is a possible D gene (6 bases). The CDR3 DNA is TGTGCCAGCAGTACTAAACTAGCCCCTCACAACTCCTACGAGCAGTACTTC. Translated: CASSTKLAPHNSYEQYF.